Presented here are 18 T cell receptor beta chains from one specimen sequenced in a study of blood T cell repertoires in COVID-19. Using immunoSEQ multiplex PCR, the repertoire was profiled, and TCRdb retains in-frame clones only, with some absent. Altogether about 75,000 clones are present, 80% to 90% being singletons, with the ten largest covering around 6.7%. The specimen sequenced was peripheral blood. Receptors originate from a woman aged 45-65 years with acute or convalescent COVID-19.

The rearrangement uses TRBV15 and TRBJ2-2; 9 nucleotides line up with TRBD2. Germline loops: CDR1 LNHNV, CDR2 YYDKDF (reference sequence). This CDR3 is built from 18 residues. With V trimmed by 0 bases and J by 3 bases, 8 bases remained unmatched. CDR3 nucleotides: TGTGCCACCAGCAGAGATCCGGGGACTAGCTTATACACCGGGGAGCTGTTTTTT. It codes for CATSRDPGTSLYTGELFF.

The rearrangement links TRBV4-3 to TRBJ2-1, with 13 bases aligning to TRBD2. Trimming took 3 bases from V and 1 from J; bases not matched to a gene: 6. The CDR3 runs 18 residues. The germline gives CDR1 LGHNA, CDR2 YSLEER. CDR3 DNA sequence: TGCGCCAGCAGCCAGGGACTAGCGGGATCGATATCCTACAATGAGCAGTTCTTC. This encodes CASSQGLAGSISYNEQFF.

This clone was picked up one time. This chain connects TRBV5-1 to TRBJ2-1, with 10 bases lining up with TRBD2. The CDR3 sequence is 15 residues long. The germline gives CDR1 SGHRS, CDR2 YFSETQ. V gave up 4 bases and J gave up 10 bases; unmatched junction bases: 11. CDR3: CASSGSGGAQEEQFF. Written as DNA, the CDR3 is TGCGCCAGCAGCGGGAGCGGGGGGGCTCAGGAGGAGCAGTTCTTC.

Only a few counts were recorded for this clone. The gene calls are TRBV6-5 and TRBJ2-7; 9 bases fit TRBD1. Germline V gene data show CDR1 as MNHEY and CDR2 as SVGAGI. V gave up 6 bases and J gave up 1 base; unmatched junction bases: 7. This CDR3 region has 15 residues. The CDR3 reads CASRTGTGNSYEQYF. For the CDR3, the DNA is TGTGCCAGCAGAACGGGGACAGGGAATTCCTACGAGCAGTACTTC.

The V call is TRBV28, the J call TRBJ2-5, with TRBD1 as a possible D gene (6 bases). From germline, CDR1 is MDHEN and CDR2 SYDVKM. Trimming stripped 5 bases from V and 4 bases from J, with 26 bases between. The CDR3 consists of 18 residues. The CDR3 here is CASSEPPGAGASGETQYF. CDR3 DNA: TGTGCCAGCAGTGAACCCCCCGGGGCAGGGGCGTCCGGAGAGACCCAGTACTTC. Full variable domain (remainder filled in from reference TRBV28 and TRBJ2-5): DVKVTQSSRYLVKRTGEKVFLECVQDMDHENMFWYRQDPGLGLRLIYFSYDVKMKEKGDIPEGYSVSREKKERFSLILESASTNQTSMYLCASSEPPGAGASGETQYFGPGTRLLVL.

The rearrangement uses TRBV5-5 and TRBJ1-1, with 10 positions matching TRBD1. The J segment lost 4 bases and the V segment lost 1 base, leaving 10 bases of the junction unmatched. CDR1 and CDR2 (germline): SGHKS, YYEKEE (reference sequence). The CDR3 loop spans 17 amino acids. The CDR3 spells CASSLYGTGVAGTEAFF. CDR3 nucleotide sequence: TGTGCCAGCAGCTTGTACGGGACAGGGGTTGCCGGCACTGAAGCTTTCTTT.

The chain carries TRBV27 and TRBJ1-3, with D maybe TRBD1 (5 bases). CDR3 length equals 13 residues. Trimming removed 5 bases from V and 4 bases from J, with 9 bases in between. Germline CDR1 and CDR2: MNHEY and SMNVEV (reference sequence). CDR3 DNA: TGTGCCAGCAGTCCAAGGGGCGGAAACACCATATATTTT. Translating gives CASSPRGGNTIYF.

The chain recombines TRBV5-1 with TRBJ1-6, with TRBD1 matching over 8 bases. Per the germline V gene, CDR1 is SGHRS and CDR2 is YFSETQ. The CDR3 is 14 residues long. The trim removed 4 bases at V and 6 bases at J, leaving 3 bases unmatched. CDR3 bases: TGCGCCAGCAGCGGACAGGGATCTAATTCACCCCTCCACTTT. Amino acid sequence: CASSGQGSNSPLHF.

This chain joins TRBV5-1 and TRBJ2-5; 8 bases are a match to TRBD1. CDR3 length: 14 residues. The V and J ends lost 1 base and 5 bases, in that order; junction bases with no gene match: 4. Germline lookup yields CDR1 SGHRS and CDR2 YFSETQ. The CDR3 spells CASSLTGGRETQYF. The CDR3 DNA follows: TGCGCCAGCAGCTTGACAGGGGGGCGGGAGACCCAGTACTTC. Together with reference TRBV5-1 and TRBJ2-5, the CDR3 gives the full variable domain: KAGVTQTPRYLIKTRGQQVTLSCSPISGHRSVSWYQQTPGQGLQFLFEYFSETQRNKGNFPGRFSGRQFSNSRSEMNVSTLELGDSALYLCASSLTGGRETQYFGPGTRLLVL.

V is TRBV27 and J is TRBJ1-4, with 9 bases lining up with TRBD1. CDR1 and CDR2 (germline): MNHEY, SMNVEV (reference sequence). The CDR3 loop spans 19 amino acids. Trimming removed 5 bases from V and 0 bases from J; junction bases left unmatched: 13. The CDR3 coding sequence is TGTGCCAGCAGTCCATCACAGGGGGCCCACCTTGCAACTAATGAAAAACTGTTTTTT. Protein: CASSPSQGAHLATNEKLFF.

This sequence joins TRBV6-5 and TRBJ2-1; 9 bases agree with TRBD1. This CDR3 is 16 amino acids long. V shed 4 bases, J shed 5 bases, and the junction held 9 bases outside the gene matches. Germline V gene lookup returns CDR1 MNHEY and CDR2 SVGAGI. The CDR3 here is CASSWNTGGVDNEQFF. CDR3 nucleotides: TGTGCCAGCAGTTGGAATACAGGGGGCGTCGACAATGAGCAGTTCTTC.

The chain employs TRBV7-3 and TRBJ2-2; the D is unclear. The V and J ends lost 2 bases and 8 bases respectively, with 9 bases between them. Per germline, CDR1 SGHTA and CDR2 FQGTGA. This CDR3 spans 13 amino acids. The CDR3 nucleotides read TGTGCCAGCAGCTTATTATTTCCTGGGGAGCTGTTTTTT. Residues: CASSLLFPGELFF.

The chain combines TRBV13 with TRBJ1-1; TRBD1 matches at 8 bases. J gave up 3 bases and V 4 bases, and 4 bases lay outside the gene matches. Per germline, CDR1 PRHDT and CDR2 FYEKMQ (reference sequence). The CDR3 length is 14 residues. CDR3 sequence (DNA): TGTGCCAGCAGCTACGGGACAGGCGACACTGAAGCTTTCTTT. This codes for CASSYGTGDTEAFF.

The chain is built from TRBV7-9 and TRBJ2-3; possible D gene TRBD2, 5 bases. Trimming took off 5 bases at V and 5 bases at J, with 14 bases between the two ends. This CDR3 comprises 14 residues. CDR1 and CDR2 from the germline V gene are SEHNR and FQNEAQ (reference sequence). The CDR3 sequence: CASSPLAGKDTQYF. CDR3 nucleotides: TGTGCCAGCAGCCCCCTCGCGGGTAAAGATACGCAGTATTTT.

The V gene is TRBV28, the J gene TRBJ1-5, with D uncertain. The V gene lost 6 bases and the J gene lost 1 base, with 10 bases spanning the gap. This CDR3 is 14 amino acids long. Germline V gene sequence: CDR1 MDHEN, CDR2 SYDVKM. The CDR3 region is CASSPGGSNQPQHF. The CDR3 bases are TGTGCCAGCAGCCCCGGCGGCAGCAATCAGCCCCAGCATTTT.

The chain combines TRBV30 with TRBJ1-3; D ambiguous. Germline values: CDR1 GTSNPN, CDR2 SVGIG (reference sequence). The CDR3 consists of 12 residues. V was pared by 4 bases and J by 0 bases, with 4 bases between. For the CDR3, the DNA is TGTGCCTGGATCCGCTCTGGAAACACCATATATTTT. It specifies CAWIRSGNTIYF. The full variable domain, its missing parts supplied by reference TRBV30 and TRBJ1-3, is SQTIHQWPATLVQPVGSPLSLECTVEGTSNPNLYWYRQAAGRGLQLLFYSVGIGQISSEVPQNLSASRPQDRQFILSSKKLLLSDSGFYLCAWIRSGNTIYFGEGSWLTVV.

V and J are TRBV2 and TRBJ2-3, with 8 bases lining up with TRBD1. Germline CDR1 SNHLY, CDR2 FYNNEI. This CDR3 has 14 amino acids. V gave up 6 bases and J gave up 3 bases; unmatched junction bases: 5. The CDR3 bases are TGTGCCAGCAGCTCTGACAGGGGTACAGATACGCAGTATTTT. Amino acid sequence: CASSSDRGTDTQYF.

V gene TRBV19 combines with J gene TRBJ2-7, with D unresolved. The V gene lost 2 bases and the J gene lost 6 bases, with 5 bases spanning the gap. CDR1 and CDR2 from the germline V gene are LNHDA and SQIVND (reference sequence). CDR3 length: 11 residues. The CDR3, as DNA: TGTGCCAGTAGTATAAGAGGCGAGCAGTACTTC. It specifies CASSIRGEQYF.